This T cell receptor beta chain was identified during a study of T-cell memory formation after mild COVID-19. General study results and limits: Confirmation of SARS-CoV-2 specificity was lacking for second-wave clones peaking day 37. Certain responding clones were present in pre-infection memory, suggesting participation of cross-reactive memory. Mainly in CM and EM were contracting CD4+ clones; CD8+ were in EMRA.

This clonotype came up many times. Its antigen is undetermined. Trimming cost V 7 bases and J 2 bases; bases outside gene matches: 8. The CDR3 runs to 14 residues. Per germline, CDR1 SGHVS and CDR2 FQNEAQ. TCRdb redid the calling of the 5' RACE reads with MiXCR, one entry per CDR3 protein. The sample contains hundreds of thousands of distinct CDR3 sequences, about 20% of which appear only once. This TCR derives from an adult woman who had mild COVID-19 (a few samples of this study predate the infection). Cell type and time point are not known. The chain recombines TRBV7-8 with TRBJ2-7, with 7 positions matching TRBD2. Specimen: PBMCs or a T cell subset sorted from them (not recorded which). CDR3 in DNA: TGTGCCAGCACGCCTCTAGCGGTAGCCTACGAGCAGTACTTC. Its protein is CASTPLAVAYEQYF.